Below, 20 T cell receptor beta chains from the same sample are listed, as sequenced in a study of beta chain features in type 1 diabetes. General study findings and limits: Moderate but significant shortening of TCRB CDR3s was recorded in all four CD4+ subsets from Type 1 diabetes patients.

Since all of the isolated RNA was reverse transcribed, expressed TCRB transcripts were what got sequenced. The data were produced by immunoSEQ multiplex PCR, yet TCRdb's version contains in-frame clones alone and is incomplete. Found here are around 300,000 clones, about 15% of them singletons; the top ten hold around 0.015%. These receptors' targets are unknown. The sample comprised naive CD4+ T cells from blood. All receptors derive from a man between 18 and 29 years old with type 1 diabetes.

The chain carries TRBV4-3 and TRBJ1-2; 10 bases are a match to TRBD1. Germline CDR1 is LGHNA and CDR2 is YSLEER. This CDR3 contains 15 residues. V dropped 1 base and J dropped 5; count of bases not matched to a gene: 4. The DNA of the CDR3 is TGCGCCAGCAGCCAAGGGACAGGGGGAGGTTATGGCTACACCTTC. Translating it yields CASSQGTGGGYGYTF.

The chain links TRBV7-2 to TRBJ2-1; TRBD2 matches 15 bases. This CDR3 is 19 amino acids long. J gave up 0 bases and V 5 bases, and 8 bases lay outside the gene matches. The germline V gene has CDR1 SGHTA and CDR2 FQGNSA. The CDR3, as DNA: TGTGCCAGCAGCCTTTGGACTAGCGGGAGGGCCTCCTCCTACAATGAGCAGTTCTTC. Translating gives CASSLWTSGRASSYNEQFF. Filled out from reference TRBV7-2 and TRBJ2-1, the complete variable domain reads GAGVSQSPSNKVTEKGKDVELRCDPISGHTALYWYRQSLGQGLEFLIYFQGNSAPDKSGLPSDRFSAERTGGSVSTLTIQRTQQEDSAVYLCASSLWTSGRASSYNEQFFGPGTRLTVL.

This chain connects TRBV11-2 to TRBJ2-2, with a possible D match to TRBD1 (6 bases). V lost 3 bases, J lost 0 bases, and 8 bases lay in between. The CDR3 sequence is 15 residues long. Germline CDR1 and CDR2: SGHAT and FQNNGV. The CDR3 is CASSLGHPNTGELFF. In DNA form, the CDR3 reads TGTGCCAGCAGCTTGGGACACCCGAACACCGGGGAGCTGTTTTTT. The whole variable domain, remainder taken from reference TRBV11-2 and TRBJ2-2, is EAGVAQSPRYKIIEKRQSVAFWCNPISGHATLYWYQQILGQGPKLLIQFQNNGVVDDSQLPKDRFSAERLKGVDSTLKIQPAKLEDSAVYLCASSLGHPNTGELFFGEGSRLTVL.

The CDR3 DNA follows: TGTGCCAGCAGTTTTCCACTCAGTCCTAGCGGGGGGGCATCCTACAATGAGCAGTTCTTC. It codes for CASSFPLSPSGGASYNEQFF. V gene TRBV28 combines with J gene TRBJ2-1; 12 bases align to TRBD2. With V trimmed by 3 bases and J by 1 base, 13 bases remained unmatched. The CDR3 is made up of 20 amino acids. Germline lookup yields CDR1 MDHEN and CDR2 SYDVKM. The variable domain in full, with the rest retrieved from reference TRBV28 and TRBJ2-1, is DVKVTQSSRYLVKRTGEKVFLECVQDMDHENMFWYRQDPGLGLRLIYFSYDVKMKEKGDIPEGYSVSREKKERFSLILESASTNQTSMYLCASSFPLSPSGGASYNEQFFGPGTRLTVL.

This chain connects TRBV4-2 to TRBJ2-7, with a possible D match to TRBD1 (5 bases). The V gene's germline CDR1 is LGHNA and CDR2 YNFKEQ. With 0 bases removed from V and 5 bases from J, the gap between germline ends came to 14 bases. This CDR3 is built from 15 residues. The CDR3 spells CASSQEPRTSHEQYF. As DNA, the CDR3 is TGTGCCAGCAGCCAAGAACCTAGGACATCCCACGAGCAGTACTTC.

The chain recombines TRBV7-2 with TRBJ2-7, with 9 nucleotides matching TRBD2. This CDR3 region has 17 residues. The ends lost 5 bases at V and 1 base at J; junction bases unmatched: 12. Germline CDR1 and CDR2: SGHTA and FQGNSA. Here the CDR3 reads CASSPSAGGGESYEQYF. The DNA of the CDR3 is TGTGCCAGCAGCCCCAGCGCGGGCGGGGGGGAATCCTACGAGCAGTACTTC.

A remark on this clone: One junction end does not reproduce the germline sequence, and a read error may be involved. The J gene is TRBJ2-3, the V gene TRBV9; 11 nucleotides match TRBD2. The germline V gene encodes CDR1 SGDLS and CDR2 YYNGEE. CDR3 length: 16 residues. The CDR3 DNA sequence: TGTGCCAGCAGCGTCGGGACTAGCGGAACCACATATACGCAGTATTTT. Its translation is CASSVGTSGTTYTQYF.

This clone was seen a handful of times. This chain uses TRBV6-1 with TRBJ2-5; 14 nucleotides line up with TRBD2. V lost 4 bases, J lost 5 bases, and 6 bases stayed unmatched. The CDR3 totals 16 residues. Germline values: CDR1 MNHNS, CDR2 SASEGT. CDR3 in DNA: TGTGCCAGCAGTGTGACTAGCGGGGGGGCATGGGAGACCCAGTACTTC. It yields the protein CASSVTSGGAWETQYF.

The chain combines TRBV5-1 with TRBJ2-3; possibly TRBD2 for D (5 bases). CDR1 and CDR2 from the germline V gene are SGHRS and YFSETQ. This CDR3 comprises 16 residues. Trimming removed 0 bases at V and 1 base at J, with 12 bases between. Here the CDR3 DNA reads TGCGCCAGCAGCTTGGAATTTGCGGGCCGCACAGATACGCAGTATTTT. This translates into CASSLEFAGRTDTQYF.

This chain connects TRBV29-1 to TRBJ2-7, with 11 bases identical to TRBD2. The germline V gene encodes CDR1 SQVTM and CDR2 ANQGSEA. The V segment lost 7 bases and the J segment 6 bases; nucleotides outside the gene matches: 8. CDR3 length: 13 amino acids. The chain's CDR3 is CSASTSGIAEQYF. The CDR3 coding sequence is TGCAGCGCCTCGACTAGCGGGATTGCCGAGCAGTACTTC.

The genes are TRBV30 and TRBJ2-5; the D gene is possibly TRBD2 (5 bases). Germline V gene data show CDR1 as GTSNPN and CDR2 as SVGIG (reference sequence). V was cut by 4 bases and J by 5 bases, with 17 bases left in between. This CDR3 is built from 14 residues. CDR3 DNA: TGTGCCTGGAACGGTCCGGGCAGAGGGGAGACCCAGTACTTC. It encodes CAWNGPGRGETQYF. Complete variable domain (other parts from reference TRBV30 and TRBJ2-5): SQTIHQWPATLVQPVGSPLSLECTVEGTSNPNLYWYRQAAGRGLQLLFYSVGIGQISSEVPQNLSASRPQDRQFILSSKKLLLSDSGFYLCAWNGPGRGETQYFGPGTRLLVL.

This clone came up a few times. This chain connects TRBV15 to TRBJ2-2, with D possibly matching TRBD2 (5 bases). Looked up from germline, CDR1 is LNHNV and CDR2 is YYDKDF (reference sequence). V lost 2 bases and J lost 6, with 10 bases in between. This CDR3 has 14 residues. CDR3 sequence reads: CATSRSLEAGELFF. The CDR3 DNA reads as TGTGCCACCAGCAGATCTTTGGAGGCCGGGGAGCTGTTTTTT.

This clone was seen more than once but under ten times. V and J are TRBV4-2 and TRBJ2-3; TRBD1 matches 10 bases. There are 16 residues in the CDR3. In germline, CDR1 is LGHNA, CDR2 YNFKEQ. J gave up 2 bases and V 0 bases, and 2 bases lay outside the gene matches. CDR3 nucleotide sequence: TGTGCCAGCAGCCAAGACGGGACAGGGGTCACAGATACGCAGTATTTT. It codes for CASSQDGTGVTDTQYF.

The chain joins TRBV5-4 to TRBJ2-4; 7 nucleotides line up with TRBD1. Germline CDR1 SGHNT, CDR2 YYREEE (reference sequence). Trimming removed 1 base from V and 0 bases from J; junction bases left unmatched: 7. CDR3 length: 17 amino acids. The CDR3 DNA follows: TGTGCCAGCAGCTTGTTCGCAGGGGGTAGAGCCAAAAACATTCAGTACTTC. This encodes CASSLFAGGRAKNIQYF. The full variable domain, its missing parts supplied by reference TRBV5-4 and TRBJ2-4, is ETGVTQSPTHLIKTRGQQVTLRCSSQSGHNTVSWYQQALGQGPQFIFQYYREEENGRGNFPPRFSGLQFPNYSSELNVNALELDDSALYLCASSLFAGGRAKNIQYFGAGTRLSVL.

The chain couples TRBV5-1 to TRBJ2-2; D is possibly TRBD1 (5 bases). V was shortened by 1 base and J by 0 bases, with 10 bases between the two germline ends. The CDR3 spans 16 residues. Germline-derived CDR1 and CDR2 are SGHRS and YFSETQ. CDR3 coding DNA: TGCGCCAGCAGCTTGCCAGGGCCATCGAACACCGGGGAGCTGTTTTTT. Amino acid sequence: CASSLPGPSNTGELFF.

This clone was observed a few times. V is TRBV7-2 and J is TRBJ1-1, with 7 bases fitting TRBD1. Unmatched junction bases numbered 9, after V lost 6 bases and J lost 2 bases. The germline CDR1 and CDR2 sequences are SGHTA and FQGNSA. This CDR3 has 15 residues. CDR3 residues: CASRLQQGSNTEAFF. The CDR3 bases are TGTGCCAGCAGGCTACAACAGGGGTCCAACACTGAAGCTTTCTTT.

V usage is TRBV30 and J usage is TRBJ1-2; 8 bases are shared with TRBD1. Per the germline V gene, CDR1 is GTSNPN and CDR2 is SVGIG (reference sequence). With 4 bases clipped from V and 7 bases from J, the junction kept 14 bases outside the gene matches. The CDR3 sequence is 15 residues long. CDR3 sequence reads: CAWNRMQGASGGYTF. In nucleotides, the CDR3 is TGTGCCTGGAACCGGATGCAGGGGGCGTCGGGTGGCTACACCTTC. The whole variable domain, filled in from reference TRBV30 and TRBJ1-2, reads SQTIHQWPATLVQPVGSPLSLECTVEGTSNPNLYWYRQAAGRGLQLLFYSVGIGQISSEVPQNLSASRPQDRQFILSSKKLLLSDSGFYLCAWNRMQGASGGYTFGSGTRLTVV.

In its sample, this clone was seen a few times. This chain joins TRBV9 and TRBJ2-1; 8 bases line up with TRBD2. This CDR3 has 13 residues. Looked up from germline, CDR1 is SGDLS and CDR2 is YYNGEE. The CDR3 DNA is TGTGTCAAGAACGGGAGGGCCCACAATGAGCAGTTCTTC. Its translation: CVKNGRAHNEQFF.

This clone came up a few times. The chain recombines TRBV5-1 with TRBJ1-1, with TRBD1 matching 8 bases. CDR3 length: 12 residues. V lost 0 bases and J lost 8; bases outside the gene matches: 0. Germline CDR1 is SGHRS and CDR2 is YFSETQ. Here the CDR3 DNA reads TGCGCCAGCAGCTTGGGACAGGGGGAAGCTTTCTTT. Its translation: CASSLGQGEAFF.

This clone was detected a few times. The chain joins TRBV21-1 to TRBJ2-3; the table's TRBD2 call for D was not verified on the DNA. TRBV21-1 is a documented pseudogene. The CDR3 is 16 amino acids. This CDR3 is CASRDPPSEGTDTQYF. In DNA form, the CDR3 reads TGTGCCAGCAGGGACCCCCCTAGCGAGGGGACAGATACGCAGTATTTT.